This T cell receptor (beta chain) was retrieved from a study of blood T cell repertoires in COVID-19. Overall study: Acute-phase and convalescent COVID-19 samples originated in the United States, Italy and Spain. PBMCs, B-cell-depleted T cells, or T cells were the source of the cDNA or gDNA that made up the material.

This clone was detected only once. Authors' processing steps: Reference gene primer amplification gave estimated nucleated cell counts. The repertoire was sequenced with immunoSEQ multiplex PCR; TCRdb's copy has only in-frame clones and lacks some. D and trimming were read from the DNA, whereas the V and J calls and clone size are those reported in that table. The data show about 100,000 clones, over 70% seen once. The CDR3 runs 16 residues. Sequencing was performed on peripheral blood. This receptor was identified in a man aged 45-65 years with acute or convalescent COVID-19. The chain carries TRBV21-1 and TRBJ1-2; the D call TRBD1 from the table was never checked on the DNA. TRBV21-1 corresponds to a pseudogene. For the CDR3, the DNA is TGTGCCAGCAGCAAAGGCACGTACAGGGGGGGGTATGGCTACACCTTC. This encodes CASSKGTYRGGYGYTF.